This T cell receptor (beta chain) is drawn from a study of cytomegalovirus exposure and HLA in healthy donors. Notes on the study in general: Prediction of most subjects' HLA-A and HLA-B alleles by TCR beta sequences was reportedly accurate. Among TCR sequences, most were rare, though some public TCRs appeared in many donors.

V lost 2 bases and J 2 bases, leaving 6 bases between the germline ends. The CDR3 length is 13 residues. The germline V gene has CDR1 MNHEY and CDR2 SMNVEV (reference sequence). Unrecorded immune exposures were likely, despite nominal health at sampling. The PCR employed 60 Vbeta primers together with 13 Jbeta primers. Clones were read by immunoSEQ multiplex PCR, and TCRdb kept only the in-frame ones, dropping some. The sample yields some 170,000 clones, approximately 70% seen once. Remarks on this clone: Its antigen is currently unknown.

The source is a man aged 18 to 29 in good health and CMV-seropositive. The sample was PBMCs. V and J are TRBV27 and TRBJ1-2, with a possible D match to TRBD1 (5 bases). CDR3 protein: CASSLGANYGYTF. The CDR3 bases are TGTGCCAGCAGTTTAGGGGCGAACTATGGCTACACCTTC.